Reported below is one T cell receptor beta chain. This entry is derived from a study of T cells expressing NK-cell markers. TCRdb processed the 5' RACE reads again and assigns one entry to each CDR3 protein, with no DNA. The sample's table shows roughly 160,000 distinct CDR3 sequences. The length of the CDR3 is 15 residues. CDR1 and CDR2 from the germline V gene are DFQATT and SNEGSKA (reference sequence). J is TRBJ2-1 and V is TRBV20-1. The sequence came from a woman aged 18 to 75 in good health. Sequenced input: blood T cells: a sorted CD56 or NKG2C T cell subset, CD4+ or CD8+ T cells, or bulk PBMC T cells (not recorded which). Here the CDR3 reads CSASIRVGAEDEQFF.